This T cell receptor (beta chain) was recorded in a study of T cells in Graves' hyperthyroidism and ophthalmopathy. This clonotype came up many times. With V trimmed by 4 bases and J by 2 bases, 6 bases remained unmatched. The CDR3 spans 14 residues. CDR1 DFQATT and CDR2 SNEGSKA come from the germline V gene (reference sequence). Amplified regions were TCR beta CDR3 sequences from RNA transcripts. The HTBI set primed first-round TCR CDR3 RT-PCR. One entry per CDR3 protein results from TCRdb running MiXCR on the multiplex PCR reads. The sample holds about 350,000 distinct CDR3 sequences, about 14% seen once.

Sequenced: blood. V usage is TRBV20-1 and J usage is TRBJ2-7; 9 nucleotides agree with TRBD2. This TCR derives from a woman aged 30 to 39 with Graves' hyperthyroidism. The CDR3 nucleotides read TGCAGTGCTATTCCGGGACTAGCAGCCTACGAGCAGTACTTC. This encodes CSAIPGLAAYEQYF.